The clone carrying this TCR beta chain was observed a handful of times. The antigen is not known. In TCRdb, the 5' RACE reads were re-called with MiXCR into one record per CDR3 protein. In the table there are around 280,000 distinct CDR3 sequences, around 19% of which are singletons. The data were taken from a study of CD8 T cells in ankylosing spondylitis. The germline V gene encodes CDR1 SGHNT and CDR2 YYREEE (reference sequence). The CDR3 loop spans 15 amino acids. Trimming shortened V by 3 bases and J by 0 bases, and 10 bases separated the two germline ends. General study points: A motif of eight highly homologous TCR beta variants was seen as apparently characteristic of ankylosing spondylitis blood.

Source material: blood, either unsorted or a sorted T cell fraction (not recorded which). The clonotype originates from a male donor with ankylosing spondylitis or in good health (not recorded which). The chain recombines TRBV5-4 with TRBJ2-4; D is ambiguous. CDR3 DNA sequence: TGTGCCAGCAGCTCCTCAAATATAGCCAAAAACATTCAGTACTTC. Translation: CASSSSNIAKNIQYF.